Sequencing of this T cell receptor beta chain was carried out in a study of T cells in Graves' hyperthyroidism and ophthalmopathy. Study conclusions and caveats: Also found in blood were most expanded thyroid clonotypes above 0.001.

This clonotype came up many times. The antigen remains unidentified. TCR beta CDR3 region amplification was performed from RNA transcripts. A set of HTBI primers served as the primers for a first-round RT-PCR of the TCR CDR3. TCRdb used MiXCR to reprocess the multiplex PCR reads, holding one entry per CDR3 protein. The sample has about 200,000 distinct CDR3 sequences, roughly a sixth seen once. The CDR3 covers 16 residues. Trimming stripped 0 bases from V and 2 bases from J, with 12 bases between. The germline gives CDR1 LGHDT, CDR2 YNNKEL (reference sequence). Sample: blood. This TCR was sampled from a woman in her fifties or sixties with Graves' hyperthyroidism. The rearrangement joins TRBV3-1 to TRBJ2-3, with a possible D match to TRBD2 (5 bases). The CDR3 spells CASSQDSGVPTDTQYF. The CDR3, as DNA: TGTGCCAGCAGCCAAGACAGCGGAGTTCCCACAGATACGCAGTATTTT.